This record covers a single TCR beta chain. Its cognate antigen has yet to be identified. Base qualities are not recorded, but no much larger clone differs from it by a single base. Different DNA sequences within this sample yield the same CDR3. In the prospective study, participants were about 18 to 95 years old, resided in under 30 geographic areas of the United States, and were enrolled through a virtual design. To assign participants to cohorts, the prospective study relied on clinical history that participants themselves reported in a screening survey and a study questionnaire. For ImmuneRACE Cohort 3, a participant was defined as recovered based on two consecutive negative NP/OP PCR tests, clearance by a healthcare professional, or resolution of symptoms. Mobile phlebotomists in the prospective study collected whole blood, serum and a nasopharyngeal or oropharyngeal swab from every participant. Prospective study participants could optionally give additional blood draws and questionnaires over an approximately two-month period. Before DNA extraction, blood samples from the prospective study were shipped at room temperature or frozen.

This specimen comes from a study of blood T cell repertoires in COVID-19 (dated by TCRdb to 2020 to 2021). Regarding the study in general: The collaborator samples originated in the United States, Italy and Spain and spanned the acute and convalescent phases of COVID-19. Where available, HLA class I and class II types were taken from metadata supplied by the sample provider and were not determined by assay-based typing. Deeply sampled blood TCRbeta repertoires from subjects exposed to, actively infected with, or recovered from COVID-19 were included in the dataset. Nearly every sample came with metadata listing a de-identified subject ID, COVID-19 status, age in years and sex. The material from the prospective study consisted of cDNA or gDNA derived from T cells, B-cell-depleted T cells, or PBMCs. The repertoires were made available in a free public database intended to serve as a resource for research on the immune response to SARS-CoV-2. The samples were drawn from the first 160 participants of the ongoing ImmuneRACE study and from 1,254 subjects provided by 6 global collaborators.

The paper as a whole reports these results and caveats: The amount of clinical and demographic metadata varied by source and participant and was provided uncurated.

The immunoSEQ Assay, a bias-controlled multiplex PCR, was used to amplify TCRbeta CDR3 regions from genomic DNA. The study's own analysis went as follows. The number of nucleated cells in each sample was estimated by amplification of reference gene primers within the assay. To quantify the absolute abundance of each unique TCRbeta CDR3 rearrangement, sequence reads were collapsed and filtered. For each sample, productive Simpson clonality was calculated as the square root of Simpson's diversity index over productive rearrangements. TCRdb carries this immuneACCESS record with in-frame sequences only. Its versions omit some clonotypes, under half of them owing to an unresolved V gene in the studies checked, with the rest unexplained. V, J and clone size were drawn from that table, and D and trimming were deduced from the DNA. For this sample there are approximately 280,000 clones; approximately 86% appear just once. Together, the top ten hold 2.6% of the sample.

The CDR3 contains 13 residues, cysteine and phenylalanine counted. Only the CDR3 DNA is retained, 39 bases long and in frame from the first base. Looking up the germline V gene yields CDR1 SGDLS and CDR2 YYNGEE. The germline ends are 10 bases apart after V is trimmed by 2 bases and J by 7 bases. Recombination connected TRBV9 to TRBJ2-1, with the identity of the D gene unclear. This TCR was sampled from a young woman who had recovered from COVID-19. Sequenced: PBMCs or T cells enriched from blood (not recorded which). The CDR3 protein: CASSVVSGNEQFF. The nucleotides read TGTGCCAGCAGCGTTGTATCCGGGAATGAGCAGTTCTTC. The full variable domain, with segments outside the CDR3 supplied by the reference TRBV9 and TRBJ2-1 proteins, appears as DSGVTQTPKHLITATGQRVTLRCSPRSGDLSVYWYQQSLDQGLQFLIQYYNGEERAKGNILERFSAQQFPDLHSELNLSSLELGDSALYFCASSVVSGNEQFFGPGTRLTVL.